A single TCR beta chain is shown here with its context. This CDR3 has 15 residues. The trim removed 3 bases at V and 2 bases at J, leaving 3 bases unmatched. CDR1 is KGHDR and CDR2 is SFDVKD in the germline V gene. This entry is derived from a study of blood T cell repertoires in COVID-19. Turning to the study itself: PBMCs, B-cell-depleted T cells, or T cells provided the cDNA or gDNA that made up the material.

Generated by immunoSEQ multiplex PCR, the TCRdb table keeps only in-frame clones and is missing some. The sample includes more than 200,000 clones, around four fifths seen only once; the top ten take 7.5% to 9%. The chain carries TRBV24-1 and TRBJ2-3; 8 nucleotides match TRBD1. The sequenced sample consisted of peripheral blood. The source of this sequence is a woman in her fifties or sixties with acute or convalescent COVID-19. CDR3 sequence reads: CATSDPTGDTDTQYF. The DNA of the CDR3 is TGTGCCACCAGTGATCCGACAGGGGACACAGATACGCAGTATTTT.